The next 29 T cell receptor beta chains were all read from a single sample in a study of OX40 agonist ivuxolimab in advanced cancers. The protocol used for the library was the immunoSEQ multiplex PCR assay. This is the immuneACCESS table as TCRdb keeps it, with only in-frame sequences that have V and J called. A part of the clones is gone; compared with another copy, unresolved V genes explain less than half, and the rest is unexplained. This sample gives more than 50,000 clones in total; 70% to 90% of them show up just once. About 0.88% of the sample comes from the top ten. This material consisted of CD4+ or CD8+ T cells sorted from blood, taken in a trial of the OX40 agonist ivuxolimab. Receptor source: an adult with an advanced solid tumor such as melanoma, head and neck, liver or kidney cancer.

This CDR3 reads CASSPSPGDQPQHF. The DNA of the CDR3 is TGCGCCAGCAGCCCGAGCCCAGGTGATCAGCCCCAGCATTTT. The rearrangement joins TRBV5-1 to TRBJ1-5; D is unclear. The CDR3 loop spans 14 amino acids. CDR1 is SGHRS, CDR2 YFSETQ, per germline. Trimming pared 4 bases from V and 5 bases from J, leaving 13 bases between.

The chain recombines TRBV4-1 with TRBJ2-7; D is ambiguous. From germline, CDR1 is MGHRA and CDR2 YSYEKL. The CDR3 runs to 16 residues. Trimming removed 0 bases at V and 1 base at J, with 13 bases between. The CDR3, as DNA: TGCGCCAGCAGCCAAGATCGTGCCAGAAATTCCTACGAGCAGTACTTC. It yields the protein CASSQDRARNSYEQYF.

This clone was detected once. This rearrangement joins TRBV2 to TRBJ2-7, with TRBD1 matching 7 bases. The CDR3 totals 15 residues. The germline CDR1 and CDR2 sequences are SNHLY and FYNNEI. V lost 3 bases, J lost 6 bases, and 11 bases stayed unmatched. The CDR3 protein is CASSDHQTGNGEQYF. The DNA for the CDR3 is TGTGCCAGCAGTGACCACCAGACAGGGAACGGCGAGCAGTACTTC.

V usage is TRBV2 and J usage is TRBJ2-7, with D perhaps TRBD1 (6 bases). In germline, CDR1 is SNHLY, CDR2 FYNNEI. CDR3 length: 13 residues. V was trimmed by 5 bases and J by 12 bases, leaving 20 bases between them. The CDR3 sequence is CASSITRTVQGYF. Written as DNA, the CDR3 is TGTGCCAGCAGTATAACTAGGACAGTCCAGGGGTACTTC. Using reference TRBV2 and TRBJ2-7 for the parts outside the CDR3, the full variable domain is EPEVTQTPSHQVTQMGQEVILRCVPISNHLYFYWYRQILGQKVEFLVSFYNNEISEKSEIFDDQFSVERPDGSNFTLKIRSTKLEDSAMYFCASSITRTVQGYFGPGTRLTVT.

The chain is built from TRBV28 and TRBJ1-5; D may be TRBD1 (5 bases). Deletions cut 7 bases from V and 1 base from J, with 14 bases between. This CDR3 region has 15 residues. From germline, CDR1 is MDHEN and CDR2 SYDVKM. CDR3 nucleotides: TGTGCCAGCACGGTGGGGCTATCGAGCAATCAGCCCCAGCATTTT. Its protein is CASTVGLSSNQPQHF.

V and J are TRBV5-8 and TRBJ1-2; D perhaps matches TRBD1 (5 bases). The V end was cut by 0 bases, the J end by 8 bases, with 14 bases between. The CDR3 is 14 residues long. Germline CDR1 and CDR2: SGHTS and YDEGEE. Here the CDR3 DNA reads TGTGCCAGCAGCTTGGGGTATGGGGCTGGCGGCTACACCTTC. Its protein product is CASSLGYGAGGYTF.

In its sample, this clone is medium-sized. V is TRBV28 and J is TRBJ1-5; D call uncertain. The germline CDR1 and CDR2 sequences are MDHEN and SYDVKM. V lost 6 bases to trimming and J lost 4 bases, with 7 bases between them. CDR3 length: 12 amino acids. The CDR3 coding sequence is TGTGCCAGCAGCCCCCAAAATCAGCCCCAGCATTTT. This translates into CASSPQNQPQHF. Drawing the rest from reference TRBV28 and TRBJ1-5, the complete variable domain is DVKVTQSSRYLVKRTGEKVFLECVQDMDHENMFWYRQDPGLGLRLIYFSYDVKMKEKGDIPEGYSVSREKKERFSLILESASTNQTSMYLCASSPQNQPQHFGDGTRLSIL.

The chain joins TRBV5-1 to TRBJ1-5; TRBD1 matches at 10 bases. The CDR3 is 17 residues long. The germline CDR1 and CDR2 sequences are SGHRS and YFSETQ. J was trimmed by 4 bases and V by 2 bases; bases with no gene match: 9. The CDR3 DNA is TGCGCCAGCAGCTTACTTCCGGGACAGGGGATTAATCAGCCCCAGCATTTT. Protein: CASSLLPGQGINQPQHF.

The rearrangement links TRBV19 to TRBJ2-3, with D perhaps given as TRBD1 or TRBD2 (5 bases each). Per the germline V gene, CDR1 is LNHDA and CDR2 is SQIVND (reference sequence). V was cut by 7 bases and J by 2 bases, with 19 bases left in between. CDR3 size: 16 residues. The CDR3 region is CASTFTGTGTTDTQYF. The CDR3 DNA sequence: TGTGCCAGTACCTTTACCGGGACGGGGACCACAGATACGCAGTATTTT.

In this sample, this clone turned up once. The rearrangement links TRBV10-3 to TRBJ1-6; maybe TRBD1 (6 bases). Germline V gene sequence: CDR1 ENHRY, CDR2 SYGVKD. The CDR3 consists of 14 residues. Trimming left V 0 bases short and J 9 bases short, with 9 bases between. CDR3 sequence reads: CAISESAGVSPLHF. The CDR3 DNA reads as TGTGCCATCAGTGAGTCGGCAGGGGTTTCACCCCTCCACTTT.

This sequence joins TRBV5-1 and TRBJ2-3; D may be TRBD2 (5 bases). Germline CDR1 and CDR2: SGHRS and YFSETQ. Trimming removed 3 bases from V and 4 bases from J, with 9 bases in between. CDR3 length: 13 residues. The CDR3 sequence: CASSSGAADTQYF. The CDR3 DNA sequence: TGCGCCAGCAGCTCCGGAGCGGCAGATACGCAGTATTTT.

This clone is a singleton in its sample. The chain uses TRBV13 and TRBJ2-1; 11 bases align to TRBD2. V gave up 1 base and J gave up 8 bases; unmatched junction bases: 7. The germline gives CDR1 PRHDT, CDR2 FYEKMQ (reference sequence). The CDR3 has 16 residues. CDR3 sequence (DNA): TGTGCCAGCAGCTTAGTTCGACTAGCGGGATTGCATGAGCAGTTCTTC. Amino acid sequence: CASSLVRLAGLHEQFF. The variable domain in full, with the rest retrieved from reference TRBV13 and TRBJ2-1, is AAGVIQSPRHLIKEKRETATLKCYPIPRHDTVYWYQQGPGQDPQFLISFYEKMQSDKGSIPDRFSAQQFSDYHSELNMSSLELGDSALYFCASSLVRLAGLHEQFFGPGTRLTVL.

The chain joins TRBV5-1 to TRBJ1-1; unclear D gene. Germline CDR1 and CDR2: SGHRS and YFSETQ. V was clipped by 1 base and J by 1 base, with 11 bases between them. The CDR3 is made up of 15 amino acids. CDR3 sequence (DNA): TGCGCCAGCAGCTTGTTCAGTGAACCGAACACTGAAGCTTTCTTT. Translating gives CASSLFSEPNTEAFF. Full variable domain (remainder filled in from reference TRBV5-1 and TRBJ1-1): KAGVTQTPRYLIKTRGQQVTLSCSPISGHRSVSWYQQTPGQGLQFLFEYFSETQRNKGNFPGRFSGRQFSNSRSEMNVSTLELGDSALYLCASSLFSEPNTEAFFGQGTRLTVV.

The rearrangement links TRBV7-2 to TRBJ1-2, with a weak D call TRBD1 (6 bases). Germline V gene lookup returns CDR1 SGHTA and CDR2 FQGNSA. This CDR3 contains 13 residues. Trimming cost V 5 bases and J 4 bases, with 11 bases left between them. The CDR3 nucleotides are TGTGCCAGCAGCGCAAGGACAGTCTATGGCTACACCTTC. This gives the protein CASSARTVYGYTF. Full variable domain (rest looked up from reference TRBV7-2 and TRBJ1-2): GAGVSQSPSNKVTEKGKDVELRCDPISGHTALYWYRQSLGQGLEFLIYFQGNSAPDKSGLPSDRFSAERTGGSVSTLTIQRTQQEDSAVYLCASSARTVYGYTFGSGTRLTVV.

The J gene is TRBJ2-2, the V gene TRBV21-1; TRBD2, the table's D call, lacks a check against the DNA. TRBV21-1 represents a pseudogene. The CDR3 length is 15 residues. CDR3 amino acids: CASTAGTSLTGELFF. For the CDR3, the DNA is TGTGCCAGCACCGCCGGGACTTCACTCACCGGGGAGCTGTTTTTT.

This sequence joins TRBV5-5 and TRBJ1-2; D gene unclear. There are 15 residues in the CDR3. The ends were cut back, 3 bases at V and 2 bases at J, with 14 bases in the middle. Germline lookup yields CDR1 SGHKS and CDR2 YYEKEE (reference sequence). In DNA form, the CDR3 reads TGTGCCAGCAGCTGGTCAGGAGGGCAGAACTATGGCTACACCTTC. This encodes CASSWSGGQNYGYTF. The whole variable domain, remainder taken from reference TRBV5-5 and TRBJ1-2, is DAGVTQSPTHLIKTRGQQVTLRCSPISGHKSVSWYQQVLGQGPQFIFQYYEKEERGRGNFPDRFSARQFPNYSSELNVNALLLGDSALYLCASSWSGGQNYGYTFGSGTRLTVV.

This clone was counted once. V gene TRBV5-5 combines with J gene TRBJ1-2; weak D call: TRBD1 (6 bases). CDR3 length: 14 residues. CDR1 SGHKS and CDR2 YYEKEE come from the germline V gene (reference sequence). Trimming pared 0 bases from V and 4 bases from J, leaving 10 bases between. The CDR3 protein is CASSLEQGFYGYTF. The CDR3 coding sequence is TGTGCCAGCAGCTTGGAACAGGGTTTCTATGGCTACACCTTC.

This chain connects TRBV6-1 to TRBJ1-5; a weak D match, TRBD1 (5 bases). Trimming left V 5 bases short and J 1 base short, with 9 bases between. From germline, CDR1 is MNHNS and CDR2 SASEGT. This CDR3 has 14 residues. The CDR3 nucleotides read TGTGCCAGCAGTTGGACAAGGAGCAATCAGCCCCAGCATTTT. Protein: CASSWTRSNQPQHF.

The gene calls are TRBV5-6 and TRBJ2-1; weak D call: TRBD1 (6 bases). Trimming left V 4 bases short and J 8 bases short, with 16 bases between. The CDR3 sequence is 14 residues long. Per germline, CDR1 SGHDT and CDR2 YYEEEE. CDR3 bases: TGTGCCAGCAGCCTAGCAGGGGTTGTCCATGAGCAGTTCTTC. Amino acid sequence: CASSLAGVVHEQFF.

This sequence joins TRBV2 and TRBJ1-5; 7 nucleotides align to TRBD1. The V and J ends lost 6 bases and 4 bases, in that order; junction bases with no gene match: 6. The CDR3 sequence is 14 residues long. CDR1 SNHLY and CDR2 FYNNEI come from the germline V gene. CDR3 region: CASSSGTDNQPQHF. CDR3 coding DNA: TGTGCCAGCAGCTCTGGGACAGATAATCAGCCCCAGCATTTT.

V and J are TRBV6-5 and TRBJ1-5, with D perhaps matching TRBD1 (5 bases). This CDR3 region has 13 residues. Trimming cost V 3 bases and J 6 bases, with 9 bases left between them. Germline V CDR1 and CDR2: MNHEY, SVGAGI. CDR3 DNA sequence: TGTGCCAGCAGTTATGGGGGGGGTCAGCCCCAGCATTTT. Protein: CASSYGGGQPQHF.

The V call is TRBV28, the J call TRBJ1-1; D may be TRBD1 (5 bases). CDR3 length: 14 amino acids. CDR1 MDHEN and CDR2 SYDVKM come from the germline V gene. Trimming pared 3 bases from V and 6 bases from J, leaving 14 bases between. DNA for the CDR3: TGTGCCAGCAGTTTTTATCAAAGGGGATCTGAAGCTTTCTTT. Encoded protein: CASSFYQRGSEAFF.

The chain uses TRBV7-6 and TRBJ1-2; a weak D match, TRBD1 (6 bases). There are 15 residues in the CDR3. Per the germline V gene, CDR1 is SGHVS and CDR2 is FNYEAQ. Trimming cost V 1 base and J 4 bases, with 13 bases left between them. The CDR3 DNA reads as TGTGCCAGCAGCTTAGTAGCGGGGGCTGGCTATGGCTACACCTTC. This translates into CASSLVAGAGYGYTF.

The chain links TRBV9 to TRBJ2-2; 15 nucleotides align to TRBD2. The V and J ends lost 3 bases and 4 bases, in that order; junction bases with no gene match: 10. The CDR3 is 19 amino acids. CDR1 and CDR2 from the germline V gene are SGDLS and YYNGEE. CDR3 sequence reads: CASSDPGTSGRRGTGELFF. CDR3 coding DNA: TGTGCCAGCAGCGATCCCGGGACTAGCGGGAGGAGGGGCACCGGGGAGCTGTTTTTT.

The genes are TRBV7-8 and TRBJ2-1; the match to TRBD1 covers 11 bases. Trimming cost V 1 base and J 6 bases; bases outside gene matches: 5. Germline CDR1 and CDR2: SGHVS and FQNEAQ. The CDR3 extends over 16 amino acids. CDR3 sequence (DNA): TGTGCCAGCAGCTTAGGGTCAGGACAGGGGGCCAATGAGCAGTTCTTC. This gives the protein CASSLGSGQGANEQFF.

The V call is TRBV15, the J call TRBJ2-2; no clear D. Germline CDR1 LNHNV, CDR2 YYDKDF (reference sequence). V gave up 0 bases and J gave up 7 bases, with 15 bases separating them. The CDR3 is 16 amino acids. As DNA, the CDR3 is TGTGCCACCAGCAGAGATGTCCGGTATGGAGACGGGGAGCTGTTTTTT. Encoded protein: CATSRDVRYGDGELFF. The variable domain in full, completed from reference TRBV15 and TRBJ2-2, reads DAMVIQNPRYQVTQFGKPVTLSCSQTLNHNVMYWYQQKSSQAPKLLFHYYDKDFNNEADTPDNFQSRRPNTSFCFLDIRSPGLGDTAMYLCATSRDVRYGDGELFFGEGSRLTVL.

This CDR3 is CASSISGTTFYNEQFF. CDR3 nucleotides: TGTGCCAGCAGCATCTCTGGGACTACATTTTACAATGAGCAGTTCTTC. This chain links TRBV9 with TRBJ2-1, with 7 bases fitting TRBD2. CDR3 length: 16 residues. V gave up 4 bases and J gave up 4 bases; unmatched junction bases: 11. Germline assignment: CDR1 SGDLS and CDR2 YYNGEE.

This clone was detected only a few times. The chain is built from TRBV14 and TRBJ2-2; 10 nucleotides align to TRBD1. V shed 3 bases, J shed 6 bases, and the junction held 4 bases outside the gene matches. From germline, CDR1 is SGHDN and CDR2 FVKESK. This CDR3 contains 15 residues. CDR3 loop: CASSQTGQGAGELFF. DNA of the CDR3: TGTGCCAGCAGCCAGACCGGACAGGGGGCCGGGGAGCTGTTTTTT.

The rearrangement joins TRBV27 to TRBJ1-6, with D unresolved. Germline CDR1 reads MNHEY; CDR2 reads SMNVEV (reference sequence). The CDR3 has 14 amino acids. Trimming stripped 3 bases from V and 7 bases from J, with 10 bases between. The CDR3 reads CASSFLGPNSPLHF. The CDR3 DNA reads as TGTGCCAGCAGTTTCTTGGGCCCAAATTCACCCCTCCACTTT.